The clone carrying this TCR beta chain was detected ten times or more. These data belong to a study of glioma-infiltrating T cells. TCR alpha and beta CDR3 regions were amplified from RNA using iRepertoire nested multiplex PCR. One entry per CDR3 protein results from TCRdb running MiXCR on the multiplex PCR reads. Here the sample spans roughly 200,000 distinct CDR3 sequences, about 31% being singletons. Sequencing was done on a sample of glioma tissue, nonneoplastic brain tissue, or PBMCs (not recorded which). The receptor's source is a human donor with low-grade glioma or glioblastoma, undergoing nonglioma brain surgery, or in good health (not recorded which).

The DNA of the CDR3 is TGTGCCATCAGCCCAGGGGATTTGGAGACCCAGTACTTC. It translates to CAISPGDLETQYF. The chain joins TRBV10-3 to TRBJ2-5; tentatively, D is TRBD1 (6 bases). This CDR3 is 13 amino acids long. Germline CDR1 is ENHRY and CDR2 is SYGVKD. V was clipped by 6 bases and J by 5 bases, with 13 bases between them.